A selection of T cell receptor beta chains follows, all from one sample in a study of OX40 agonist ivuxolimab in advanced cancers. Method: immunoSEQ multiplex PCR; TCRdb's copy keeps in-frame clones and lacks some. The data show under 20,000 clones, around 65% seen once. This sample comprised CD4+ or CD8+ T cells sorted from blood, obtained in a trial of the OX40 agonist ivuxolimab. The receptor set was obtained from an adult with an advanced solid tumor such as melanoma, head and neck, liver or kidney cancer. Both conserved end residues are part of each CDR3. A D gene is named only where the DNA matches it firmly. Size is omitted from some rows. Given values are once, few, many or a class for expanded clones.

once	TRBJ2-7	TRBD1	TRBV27	CASSWAGGYYEQYF	TGTGCCAGCAGTTGGGCAGGGGGTTACTACGAGCAGTACTTC
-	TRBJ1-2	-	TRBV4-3	CASSQGTKQGPGYTF	TGCGCCAGCAGCCAGGGGACCAAACAGGGACCCGGCTACACCTTC
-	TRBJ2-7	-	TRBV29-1	CSVGGQGGIYEQYF	TGCAGCGTTGGAGGGCAAGGAGGCATCTACGAGCAGTACTTC
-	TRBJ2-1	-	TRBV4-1	CASSHYGTYNEQFF	TGCGCCAGCAGCCACTACGGGACCTACAATGAGCAGTTCTTC
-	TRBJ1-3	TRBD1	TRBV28	CASTRDRVSGNTIYF	TGTGCCAGCACCAGGGACAGGGTCTCTGGAAACACCATATATTTT
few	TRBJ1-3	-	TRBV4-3	CASSQDRTASSGNTIYF	TGCGCCAGCAGCCAAGATCGGACGGCGAGCTCTGGAAACACCATATATTTT
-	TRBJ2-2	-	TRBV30	CAWSVRTDNTGELFF	TGTGCCTGGAGTGTAAGGACAGATAACACCGGGGAGCTGTTTTTT
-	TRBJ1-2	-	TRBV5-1	CASSLDRRGYTF	TGCGCCAGCAGCTTGGATCGACGGGGCTACACCTTC
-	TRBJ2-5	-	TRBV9	CASSEGGGEETQYF	TGTGCCAGCAGTGAGGGTGGGGGCGAGGAGACCCAGTACTTC
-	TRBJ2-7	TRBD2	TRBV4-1	CASSPEGLAGAGEQYF	TGCGCCAGCAGCCCCGAGGGACTAGCGGGGGCCGGCGAGCAGTACTTC
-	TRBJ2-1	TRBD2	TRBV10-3	CAIRGLAGNEQFF	TGTGCCATCCGGGGACTAGCGGGCAATGAGCAGTTCTTC
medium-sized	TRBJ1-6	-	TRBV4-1	CASSPLGVGPLHF	TGCGCCAGCAGCCCTCTCGGGGTTGGACCCCTCCACTTT
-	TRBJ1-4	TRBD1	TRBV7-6	CASSPRRTGFYEKLFF	TGTGCCAGCAGCCCAAGGCGGACAGGGTTCTATGAAAAACTGTTTTTT
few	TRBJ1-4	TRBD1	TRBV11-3	CASSLSPQGALSEKLFF	TGTGCCAGCAGCTTATCCCCCCAGGGGGCGCTTAGTGAAAAACTGTTTTTT
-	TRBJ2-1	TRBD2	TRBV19	CASMVSGGYNEQFF	TGTGCCAGTATGGTCAGCGGGGGGTACAATGAGCAGTTCTTC